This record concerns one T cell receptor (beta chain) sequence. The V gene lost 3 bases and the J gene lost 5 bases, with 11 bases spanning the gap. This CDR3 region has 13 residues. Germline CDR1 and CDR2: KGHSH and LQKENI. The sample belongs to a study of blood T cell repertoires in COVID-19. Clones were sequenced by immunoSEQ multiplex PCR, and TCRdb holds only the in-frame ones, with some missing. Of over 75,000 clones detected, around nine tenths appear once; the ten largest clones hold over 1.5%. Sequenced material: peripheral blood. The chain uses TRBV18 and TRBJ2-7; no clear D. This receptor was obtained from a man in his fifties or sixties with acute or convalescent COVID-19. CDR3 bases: TGTGCCAGCTCACCCTCTGCGGCGGACGAGCAGTACTTC. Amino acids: CASSPSAADEQYF.